The clone carrying this T cell receptor (beta chain) was detected once. Its antigen is unidentified. This specimen belongs to a study of siplizumab effects on memory and regulatory T cells. Data came from immunoSEQ multiplex PCR; TCRdb stores just in-frame clones and leaves some out. The table includes roughly 100,000 clones, 93% detected once. Study results and caveats: Memory cells seemed less diverse than naive T cells, which also seemed major contributors to the alloresponse. It was not possible to assign a naive or memory phenotype to roughly 75-95% of proliferating CD4+ or CD8+ clones.

The germline V gene encodes CDR1 MNHEY and CDR2 SVGAGI. V was pared by 2 bases and J by 4 bases, with 9 bases between. CDR3 length: 15 amino acids. The sample taken for sequencing was Tregs sorted from blood. The receptor's source is a human donor in good health. The chain joins TRBV6-5 to TRBJ2-6; a weak D match, TRBD2 (5 bases). The CDR3: CASSYEGRGANVLTF. CDR3 in DNA: TGTGCCAGCAGTTACGAGGGTCGCGGGGCCAACGTCCTGACTTTC.